Given below is one TCR beta chain in context. Generated by immunoSEQ multiplex PCR, the TCRdb table keeps only in-frame clones and is missing some. Here the sample spans over 50,000 clones, 80% to 95% being singletons. The source of the sample is a study of T cell changes during pregnancy in multiple sclerosis. Germline CDR1 is MNHNY and CDR2 is SVGAGI (reference sequence). Unmatched junction bases numbered 4, after V lost 8 bases and J lost 7 bases. The CDR3 has 11 amino acids. The sequences come from CD4+ T cells from peripheral blood mononuclear cells, collected after pregnancy. The clonotype comes from a female donor with multiple sclerosis, enrolled in a pregnancy study. J is TRBJ1-2 and V is TRBV6-6; 7 bases align to TRBD1. The CDR3 loop is CASYDRVGYTF. The CDR3, as DNA: TGTGCCAGCTACGACAGGGTTGGCTACACCTTC.